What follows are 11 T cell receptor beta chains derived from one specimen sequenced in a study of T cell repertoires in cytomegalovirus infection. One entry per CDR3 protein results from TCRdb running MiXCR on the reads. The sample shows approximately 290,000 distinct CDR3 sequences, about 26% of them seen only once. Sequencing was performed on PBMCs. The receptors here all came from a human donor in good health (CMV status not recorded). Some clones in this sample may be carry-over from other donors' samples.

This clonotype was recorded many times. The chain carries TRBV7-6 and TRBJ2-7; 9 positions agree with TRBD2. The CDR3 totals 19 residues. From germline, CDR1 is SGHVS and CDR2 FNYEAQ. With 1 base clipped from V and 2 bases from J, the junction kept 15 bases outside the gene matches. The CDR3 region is CASSLGSGLAGPSPYEQYF. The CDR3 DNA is TGTGCCAGCAGCTTAGGTTCCGGGCTAGCGGGACCTTCGCCCTACGAGCAGTACTTC.

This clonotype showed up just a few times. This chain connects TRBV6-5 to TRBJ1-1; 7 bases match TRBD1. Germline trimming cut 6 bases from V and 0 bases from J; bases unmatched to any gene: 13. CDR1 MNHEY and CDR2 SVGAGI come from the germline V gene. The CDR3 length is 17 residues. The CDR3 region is CASRTDRADIMNTEAFF. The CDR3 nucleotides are TGTGCCAGCAGGACTGACAGGGCCGATATAATGAACACTGAAGCTTTCTTT.

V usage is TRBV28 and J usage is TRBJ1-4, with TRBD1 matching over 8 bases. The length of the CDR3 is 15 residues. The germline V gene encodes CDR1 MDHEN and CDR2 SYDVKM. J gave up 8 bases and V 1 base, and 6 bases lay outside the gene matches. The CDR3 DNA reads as TGTGCCAGCAGTTTATTTAGGGCAGGGGGCGAAAAACTGTTTTTT. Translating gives CASSLFRAGGEKLFF.

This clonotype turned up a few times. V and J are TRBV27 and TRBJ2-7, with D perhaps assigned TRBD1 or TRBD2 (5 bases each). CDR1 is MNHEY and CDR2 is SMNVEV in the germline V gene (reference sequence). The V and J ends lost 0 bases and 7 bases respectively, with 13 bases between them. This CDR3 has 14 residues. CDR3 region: CASSLSVRELEQYF. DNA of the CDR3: TGTGCCAGCAGTTTATCGGTCAGGGAGTTGGAGCAGTACTTC.

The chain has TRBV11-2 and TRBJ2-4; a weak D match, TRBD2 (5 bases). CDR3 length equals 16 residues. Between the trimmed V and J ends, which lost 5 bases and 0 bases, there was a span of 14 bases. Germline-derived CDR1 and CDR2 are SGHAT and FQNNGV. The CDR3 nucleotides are TGTGCCAGCAGCCTTACTAGACCACTAGCCAAAAACATTCAGTACTTC. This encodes CASSLTRPLAKNIQYF.

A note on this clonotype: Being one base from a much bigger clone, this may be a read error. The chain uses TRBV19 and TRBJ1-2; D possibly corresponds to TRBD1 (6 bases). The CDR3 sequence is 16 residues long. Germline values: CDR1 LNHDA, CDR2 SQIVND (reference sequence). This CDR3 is CANSIWAWGAASGYTF. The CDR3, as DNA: TGTGCCAATAGTATATGGGCATGGGGGGCAGCGAGTGGCTACACCTTC.

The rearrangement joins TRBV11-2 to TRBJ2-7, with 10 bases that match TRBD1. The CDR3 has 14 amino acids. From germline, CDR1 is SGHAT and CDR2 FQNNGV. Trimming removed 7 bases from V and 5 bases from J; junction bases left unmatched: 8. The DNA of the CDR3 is TGTGCCAGCAACTTCGGACAGGGGGGGAACGAGCAGTACTTC. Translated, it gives CASNFGQGGNEQYF. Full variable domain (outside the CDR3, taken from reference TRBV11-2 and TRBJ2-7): EAGVAQSPRYKIIEKRQSVAFWCNPISGHATLYWYQQILGQGPKLLIQFQNNGVVDDSQLPKDRFSAERLKGVDSTLKIQPAKLEDSAVYLCASNFGQGGNEQYFGPGTRLTVT.

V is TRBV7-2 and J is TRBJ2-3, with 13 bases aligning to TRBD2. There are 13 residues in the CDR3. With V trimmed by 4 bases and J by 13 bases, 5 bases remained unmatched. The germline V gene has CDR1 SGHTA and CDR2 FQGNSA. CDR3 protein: CASSSLGLAGEYF. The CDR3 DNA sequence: TGTGCCAGCAGCTCGCTCGGACTAGCGGGAGAGTATTTT.

The CDR3, as DNA: TGCGCCAGCAGCCAAGGTTTCAGCAACAATGAGCAGTTCTTC. Translation: CASSQGFSNNEQFF. The gene calls are TRBV4-1 and TRBJ2-1; D remains unclear. V lost 1 base to trimming and J lost 5 bases, with 9 bases between them. This CDR3 region has 14 residues. The germline V gene has CDR1 MGHRA and CDR2 YSYEKL.

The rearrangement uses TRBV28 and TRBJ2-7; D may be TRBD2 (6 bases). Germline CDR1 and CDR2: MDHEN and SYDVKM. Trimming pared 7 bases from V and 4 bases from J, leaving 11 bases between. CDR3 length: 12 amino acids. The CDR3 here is CASTATSYEQYF. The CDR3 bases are TGTGCCAGCACCGCGACTAGTTACGAGCAGTACTTC.

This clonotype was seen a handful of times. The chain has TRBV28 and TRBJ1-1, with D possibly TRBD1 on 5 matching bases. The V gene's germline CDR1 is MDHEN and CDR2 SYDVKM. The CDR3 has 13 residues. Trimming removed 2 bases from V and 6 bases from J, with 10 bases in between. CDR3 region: CASSLAGSPEAFF. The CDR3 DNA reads TGTGCCAGCAGTTTAGCAGGGTCCCCTGAAGCTTTCTTT.